These T cell receptor beta chains were read from a single sample in a study of cytomegalovirus exposure and HLA in healthy donors. Produced via immunoSEQ multiplex PCR; TCRdb's table is partial and in-frame only. The sample has about 150,000 clones; approximately 78% are singletons. The sample taken for sequencing was PBMCs. Source of these receptors: a woman in her thirties or forties in good health and CMV-seronegative. The CDR3 runs from the conserved cysteine through the conserved F or W. D genes are given only for firm matches. Size is omitted from some rows. Given values are once, few, many or a class for expanded clones.

d_gene,j_gene,len,abundance,v_gene,CDR3nt,CDR3aa
.,TRBJ1-5,14,.,TRBV5-5,TGTGCCAGCAGCCATGGAGGGAACAATCAGCCCCAGCATTTT,CASSHGGNNQPQHF
.,TRBJ1-4,13,.,TRBV14,TGTGCCAGCAGCCAAGTGAGTGCCGAAAAACTGTTTTTT,CASSQVSAEKLFF
.,TRBJ1-5,13,.,TRBV4-1,TGCGCCAGCAGCCAGGTGGCTAATCAGCCCCAGCATTTT,CASSQVANQPQHF
.,TRBJ1-1,13,.,TRBV6-5,TGTGCCAGCAAAAATGAGCTGAACACTGAAGCTTTCTTT,CASKNELNTEAFF
.,TRBJ2-5,15,once,TRBV28,TGTGCCAGCAGCCCTATCGTGAGAATCCAAGAGACCCAGTACTTC,CASSPIVRIQETQYF
.,TRBJ2-7,15,.,TRBV5-1,TGCGCCAGCAGCTCGAACAGGGACCCCACCTACGAGCAGTACTTC,CASSSNRDPTYEQYF
TRBD1,TRBJ2-5,14,.,TRBV6-6,TGTGCCAGCAGTTACCAGACAGGGGGGGAGACCCAGTACTTC,CASSYQTGGETQYF
.,TRBJ2-7,14,few,TRBV28,TGTGCCAGCAGTGGGACACTAGACAGTTACGAGCAGTACTTC,CASSGTLDSYEQYF
TRBD1,TRBJ1-4,15,.,TRBV2,TGTGCCAGCAGGAATCGGACAGGAGTAAATGAAAAACTGTTTTTT,CASRNRTGVNEKLFF
TRBD1,TRBJ2-1,15,.,TRBV15,TGTGCCACCAGCAGAGATCCCGGACAGGTCGATGAGCAGTTCTTC,CATSRDPGQVDEQFF
.,TRBJ1-3,16,.,TRBV5-1,TGCGCCAGCAGCTTGGGAGGGAGTTACTCTGGAAACACCATATATTTT,CASSLGGSYSGNTIYF
.,TRBJ2-1,9,.,TRBV6-9,TGTGCCAAAGGGGATGAGCAGTTCTTC,CAKGDEQFF
TRBD1,TRBJ2-4,19,.,TRBV5-1,TGCGCCAGCAGCTTGGGGGTGGGACAGAGTGGTAGGGCCAAAAACATTCAGTACTTC,CASSLGVGQSGRAKNIQYF
TRBD2,TRBJ2-7,15,.,TRBV27,TGTGCCAGCAGTCCGGGACTAGGGGTTTCCTACGAGCAGTACTTC,CASSPGLGVSYEQYF
.,TRBJ1-6,15,.,TRBV7-9,TGTTCCAGCAGCTTCACAGGGCGTGTGAATTCACCCCTCCACTTT,CSSSFTGRVNSPLHF
TRBD1,TRBJ1-2,18,few,TRBV18,TGTGCCAGCTCGAAACGGGGACAGGGGGCAGGAGCTAACTATGGCTACACCTTC,CASSKRGQGAGANYGYTF
.,TRBJ2-3,12,.,TRBV6-6,TGTGCCAGCAGTGCAGGGGCAGATACGCAGTATTTT,CASSAGADTQYF
.,TRBJ1-2,14,.,TRBV25-1,TGTGCCAGCAGTGACCGAGACAGGAACTATGGCTACACCTTC,CASSDRDRNYGYTF
.,TRBJ2-5,16,.,TRBV18,TGTGCCAGCTCACCCCCTCACGGCCTGGGAGGAGAGACCCAGTACTTC,CASSPPHGLGGETQYF
.,TRBJ1-1,17,.,TRBV7-2,TGTGCCAGCAGCTTAGCGGAAGGAACACGGCGGGACACTGAAGCTTTCTTT,CASSLAEGTRRDTEAFF
TRBD1,TRBJ1-1,13,.,TRBV18,TGTGCCAGCTCGGGGGGACAGGACACTGAAGCTTTCTTT,CASSGGQDTEAFF
TRBD2,TRBJ2-1,16,.,TRBV7-3,TGTGCCAGCAGCCTCGATGGGACTAGCAGACTCAATGAGCAGTTCTTC,CASSLDGTSRLNEQFF
.,TRBJ2-1,15,.,TRBV6-1,TGTGCCACACGCTCCATCGCGACAGTCTACAATGAGCAGTTCTTC,CATRSIATVYNEQFF
.,TRBJ2-3,16,.,TRBV7-2,TGTGCCAGCAGCCCTTGGACTAACCTAGGCACAGATACGCAGTATTTT,CASSPWTNLGTDTQYF
TRBD2,TRBJ2-7,14,.,TRBV2,TGTGCCACACGCCGGGCGGGGGGAACCTACGAGCAGTACTTC,CATRRAGGTYEQYF
.,TRBJ2-5,14,.,TRBV5-5,TGTGCCAGCAGCTCGGGTGGCAGCCAAGAGACCCAGTACTTC,CASSSGGSQETQYF
TRBD2,TRBJ2-3,15,few,TRBV18,TGTGCCAGCTCACCCTACGGGGGGGCAACAGATACGCAGTATTTT,CASSPYGGATDTQYF
TRBD2,TRBJ2-1,13,.,TRBV4-1,TGCGCCAGCAGCCAAGTAGCGGGGGGGCCCTCGTTCTTC,CASSQVAGGPSFF
TRBD1,TRBJ2-5,16,.,TRBV5-1,TGCGCCAGCAGCTTGGTGGGACAGACTAACCAAGAGACCCAGTACTTC,CASSLVGQTNQETQYF
TRBD2,TRBJ2-1,14,.,TRBV6-1,TGTGCCAGCACCCGACTAGCGGGGGCCAATGAGCAGTTCTTC,CASTRLAGANEQFF
TRBD2,TRBJ2-1,19,.,TRBV4-2,TGTGCCAGCAGCCAAGTACAAACCCCGGGACTAGCCATCAACAATGAGCAGTTCTTC,CASSQVQTPGLAINNEQFF
TRBD1,TRBJ2-7,15,.,TRBV2,TGTGCCAGCAAACTCCAAGGACAGGGAATTCACGAGCAGTACTTC,CASKLQGQGIHEQYF
TRBD2,TRBJ2-3,16,.,TRBV18,TGTGCCAGCTCACCCCGACTAGCGCATATACTTGATACGCAGTATTTT,CASSPRLAHILDTQYF
TRBD1,TRBJ2-7,14,.,TRBV2,TGTGCCAGCAATAATCCGGGACAGACCTACGAGCAGTACTTC,CASNNPGQTYEQYF
.,TRBJ2-7,15,.,TRBV5-4,TGTGCCAGCAGCCGCATAGTAGGGGGTCGGAACGAGCAGTACTTC,CASSRIVGGRNEQYF
.,TRBJ1-3,16,.,TRBV9,TGTGCCAGCAGCGTAGATGGTCACAGGGCAGGAAACACCATATATTTT,CASSVDGHRAGNTIYF
.,TRBJ2-3,13,few,TRBV5-6,TGTGCCAGCACCCTGACAGGCACAGATACGCAGTATTTT,CASTLTGTDTQYF
TRBD1,TRBJ1-3,15,.,TRBV7-6,TGTGCCAGCAGCTTGACAGGGGGCTCTGGAAACACCATATATTTT,CASSLTGGSGNTIYF
TRBD1,TRBJ2-1,15,.,TRBV7-3,TGTGCCAGCAGCTTCACCTCGGGACAGGGTGGTGAGCAGTTCTTC,CASSFTSGQGGEQFF